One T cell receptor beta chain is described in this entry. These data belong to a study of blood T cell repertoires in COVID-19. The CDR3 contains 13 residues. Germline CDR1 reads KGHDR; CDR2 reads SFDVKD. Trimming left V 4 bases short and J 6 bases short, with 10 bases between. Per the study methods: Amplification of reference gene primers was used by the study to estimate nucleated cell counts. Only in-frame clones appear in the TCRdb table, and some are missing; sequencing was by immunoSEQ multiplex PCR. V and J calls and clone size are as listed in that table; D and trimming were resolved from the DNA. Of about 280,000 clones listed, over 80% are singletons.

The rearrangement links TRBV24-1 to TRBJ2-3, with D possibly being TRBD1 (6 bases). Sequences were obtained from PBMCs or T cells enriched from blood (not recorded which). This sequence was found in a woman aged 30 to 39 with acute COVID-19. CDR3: CATSEGQTDTQYF. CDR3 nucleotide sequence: TGTGCCACCAGTGAAGGACAGACCGATACGCAGTATTTT.